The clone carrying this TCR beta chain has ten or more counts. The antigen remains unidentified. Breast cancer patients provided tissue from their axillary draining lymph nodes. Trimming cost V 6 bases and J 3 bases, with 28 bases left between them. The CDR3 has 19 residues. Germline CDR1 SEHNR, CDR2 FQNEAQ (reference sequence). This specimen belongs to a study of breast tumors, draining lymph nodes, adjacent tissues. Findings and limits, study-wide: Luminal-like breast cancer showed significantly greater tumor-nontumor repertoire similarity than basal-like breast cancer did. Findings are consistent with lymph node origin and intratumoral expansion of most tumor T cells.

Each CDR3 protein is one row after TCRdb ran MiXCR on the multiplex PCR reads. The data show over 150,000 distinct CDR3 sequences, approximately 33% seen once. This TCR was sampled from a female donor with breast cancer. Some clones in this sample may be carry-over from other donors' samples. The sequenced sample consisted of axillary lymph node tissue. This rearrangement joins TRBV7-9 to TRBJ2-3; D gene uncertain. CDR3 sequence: CASSPRWVHTYSTTDTQYF. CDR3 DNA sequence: TGTGCCAGCAGTCCCCGCTGGGTCCACACCTACTCGACTACAGATACGCAGTATTTT.